The rows below give T cell receptor beta chains drawn from one sample of a study of neurological immune-mediated disorders. A single record per CDR3 protein comes from TCRdb applying MiXCR to the 5' RACE reads. The table includes under 75,000 distinct CDR3 sequences, 3.2% detected once. What was sequenced was PBMCs. These receptors came from a woman aged 50 to 60 with multiple sclerosis. The CDR3 runs from the conserved cysteine through the conserved F or W. Clone size is shown for a subset of rows, as once, few, many or a class of expanded clone.

clone_size j_call v_call cdr3_aa
many TRBJ2-5 TRBV7-2 CASGRETQYF
many TRBJ2-2 TRBV3-1 CASSSERDMRNTGELFF
many TRBJ1-5 TRBV4-2 CASSQTGQANQPQHF
- TRBJ2-3 TRBV12-5 CASGSGANRGTGPDTQYF
many TRBJ2-1 TRBV3-1 CASSQDGTGENEQFF
- TRBJ1-1 TRBV6-2/TRBV6-3 CASSYGLTRAFF
- TRBJ2-1 TRBV5-8 CASSSRALVSYNEQFF
many TRBJ2-1 TRBV20-1 CSASRDPLRNEQFF
many TRBJ2-5 TRBV20-1 CSARGTGVETQYF
many TRBJ2-3 TRBV20-1 CSAFTPFEGRVTDTQYF
many TRBJ2-3 TRBV28 CASSLSTGGTGTDTQYF
many TRBJ2-1 TRBV12-3/TRBV12-4 CASSPDSGTYNEQFF
many TRBJ1-4 TRBV4-2 CASSQDRDLGREKLFF
- TRBJ2-1 TRBV7-7 CNSSFRDNEQFF
many TRBJ1-5 TRBV24-1 CATSIQGANQPQHF
many TRBJ2-5 TRBV5-1 CASSLLAGGPQETQYF
many TRBJ1-1 TRBV5-1 CASSLGGTGGVLTEAFF
many TRBJ1-1 TRBV5-1 CASNPSTGVNTEAFF
many TRBJ1-4 TRBV9 CASSVGLIQVDEKLFF
- TRBJ2-3 TRBV14 CASSSLGDGDTQYF
many TRBJ2-7 TRBV20-1 CSARGLASYEQYF
many TRBJ1-2 TRBV28 CASSVIHQGYTF
many TRBJ2-5 TRBV12-3/TRBV12-4 CASSYRDWGQETQYF
many TRBJ2-1 TRBV12-3/TRBV12-4 CASTQAGGRGSEQFF
many TRBJ2-1 TRBV5-6 CASSLVQSSSYNEQFF
many TRBJ1-5 TRBV20-1 CSAIYRGMNNQPQHF
many TRBJ2-3 TRBV12-3/TRBV12-4 CASRTSTDTQYF
many TRBJ1-1 TRBV5-1 CASSPRFTGGRTEAFF
many TRBJ2-5 TRBV14 CASSQLGDLETQYF
many TRBJ1-2 TRBV20-1 CSATDPTGEHGYGYTF
many TRBJ2-2 TRBV9 CASSVAGTANTGELFF
many TRBJ2-5 TRBV20-1 CSASSGTTSGRETQYF
many TRBJ1-1 TRBV20-1 CSASGRGGTEAFF
many TRBJ1-2 TRBV20-1 CSATTSVRGYTF
- TRBJ2-3 TRBV12-3/TRBV12-4 CANSPFTSGNTDTQYF
many TRBJ2-1 TRBV20-1 CSADGASPRVNEQFF
many TRBJ1-5 TRBV4-3 CASSFSRTPGNQPQHF
many TRBJ2-5 TRBV13 CASSLRLAGQETQYF
many TRBJ1-1 TRBV20-1 CSARDREGTEAFF
many TRBJ2-3 TRBV20-1 CSAYSTGTLRQYF
many TRBJ1-2 TRBV20-1 CSARDRGVGVFFYGYTF
many TRBJ2-3 TRBV20-1 CSARPHSTDTQYF
many TRBJ2-5 TRBV7-9 CASSAGGYETQYF
many TRBJ2-3 TRBV14 CASSLTSAAFGGGPTRTDTQYF
many TRBJ2-2 TRBV2 CASSPPGELFF
many TRBJ2-1 TRBV20-1 CSVMLRDGYNEQFF
many TRBJ1-6 TRBV27 CATSRSINSPLHF
many TRBJ1-2 TRBV20-1 CSAQGDIPGYTF
many TRBJ2-7 TRBV5-1 CASSLQGSDEQYF
many TRBJ2-3 TRBV20-1 CSAPGAGGQGFTDTQYF
many TRBJ2-1 TRBV4-1 CASSWTSGSLDEQFF
many TRBJ2-3 TRBV5-1 CASSAGGTRDTQYF
many TRBJ2-2 TRBV20-1 CSASGTSGYTGELFF
many TRBJ2-5 TRBV3-1 CASSPTVRAETQYF
many TRBJ2-5 TRBV29-1 CSVRQGANQETQYF